The T cell receptor beta chain under discussion was sequenced for a study of shared clonotypes between healthy human individuals. Naive CD8 populations comprised CD45RO-negative cells positively selected for CCR7, excluding terminally differentiated effector memory CD45RA+ cells. In germline, CDR1 is MGHRA, CDR2 YSYEKL. Trimming took 3 bases from V and 3 from J; bases not matched to a gene: 13. This CDR3 has 18 amino acids. Clones were sequenced by immunoSEQ multiplex PCR, and TCRdb holds only the in-frame ones, with some missing. The table shows under 1 million clones, with around 93% occurring only once.

The sample comprised naive CD8+ T cells sorted from blood. This sequence joins TRBV4-1 and TRBJ2-1; TRBD2 matches 8 bases. This clonotype originated in a man younger than 40 in good health. The CDR3, as DNA: TGCGCCAGCAGCCACCCATCGTTACTAGCGGATGTCTACAATGAGCAGTTCTTC. It is translated as CASSHPSLLADVYNEQFF.